This record looks at one TCR beta chain sequence and its context. Its antigen is unidentified. The entry originates in a study of CD8 T cells in Susac syndrome. In the study overall: Patients with Susac syndrome were therapy-naive, on corticosteroids, or on intravenous immunoglobulin alone at blood draw.

TCR beta was sequenced from blood CD8+ and CD4+ T cells. After extraction with the RNeasy kit, about 0.45 to 1 ug of the RNA was reverse transcribed using random hexamers. By means of immunoSEQ multiplex PCR, TCR beta CDR3 spanning 54 Vbeta and 13 Jbeta underwent amplification. TCRdb re-derived calls from the immunoSEQ multiplex PCR reads in MiXCR, one entry per CDR3 protein. This table holds more than 100,000 distinct CDR3 sequences, just under 95% found once. Overall study results and limits: Maximal CD8+ clonal expansion in Susac was observed within TEMRA cells and among active patients.

CDR1 SQVTM and CDR2 ANQGSEA come from the germline V gene. Trimming left V 0 bases short and J 2 bases short, with 5 bases between. The CDR3 totals 12 residues. The sample was CD8+ T cells from PBMCs. This chain connects TRBV29-1 to TRBJ2-7; D unresolved. This clonotype originated in a human donor with Susac syndrome. The CDR3 nucleotides are TGCAGCGTTGAAGACAATGCCTACGAGCAGTACTTC. Its translation: CSVEDNAYEQYF.